The 19 T cell receptor beta chains in this list originate from one sample, sequenced in a study of blood T cell repertoires in COVID-19. The table came from immunoSEQ multiplex PCR; TCRdb's copy has only in-frame clones and leaves some out. The sample includes 200,000 or so clones, over 80% seen only once; the top ten take around 6.1%. The sequencing sample was made of peripheral blood. The receptors were sampled from a woman aged 40 to 49 with acute or convalescent COVID-19.

This chain uses TRBV28 with TRBJ2-4; 12 bases are shared with TRBD1. J was trimmed by 9 bases and V by 5 bases; bases with no gene match: 5. Germline V gives CDR1 MDHEN, CDR2 SYDVKM. The CDR3 is 14 amino acids. The CDR3 spells CASSPGDRGPIQYF. CDR3 nucleotides: TGTGCCAGCAGTCCAGGGGACAGGGGGCCCATTCAGTACTTC.

The J gene is TRBJ1-1, the V gene TRBV6-5; 7 bases fit TRBD1. This CDR3 has 12 residues. V was clipped by 10 bases and J by 6 bases; unmatched bases: 8. Germline CDR1 reads MNHEY; CDR2 reads SVGAGI. CDR3 residues: CATQGDSPEAFF. The CDR3 bases are TGTGCCACCCAGGGGGACTCTCCTGAAGCTTTCTTT.

This chain uses TRBV12-3 or TRBV12-4 with TRBJ2-4; tentatively, D is TRBD2 (6 bases). Trimming stripped 3 bases from V and 8 bases from J, with 8 bases between. This CDR3 is 12 amino acids long. As DNA, the CDR3 is TGTGCCAGCAGTTTTGGGGAGGACATTCAGTACTTC. Its protein is CASSFGEDIQYF.

The chain links TRBV28 to TRBJ1-5; 7 bases are shared with TRBD1. V lost 6 bases and J lost 6; bases outside the gene matches: 5. The CDR3 is made up of 13 amino acids. Germline V lookup: CDR1 MDHEN, CDR2 SYDVKM. This CDR3 reads CASRTGAGQPQHF. The CDR3 bases are TGTGCCAGCAGAACAGGGGCCGGTCAGCCCCAGCATTTT.

This rearrangement joins TRBV18 to TRBJ2-2, with a tentative D call TRBD2 (5 bases). The CDR3 totals 15 residues. V lost 2 bases to trimming and J lost 5 bases, with 12 bases between them. Per the germline V gene, CDR1 is KGHSH and CDR2 is LQKENI. The CDR3 nucleotides are TGTGCCAGCTCACCAAGGAGTGGCGGGACCGGGGAGCTGTTTTTT. It encodes CASSPRSGGTGELFF. Full variable domain (rest looked up from reference TRBV18 and TRBJ2-2): NAGVMQNPRHLVRRRGQEARLRCSPMKGHSHVYWYRQLPEEGLKFMVYLQKENIIDESGMPKERFSAEFPKEGPSILRIQQVVRGDSAAYFCASSPRSGGTGELFFGEGSRLTVL.

The rearrangement joins TRBV20-1 to TRBJ1-6; D call uncertain. Germline lookup yields CDR1 DFQATT and CDR2 SNEGSKA (reference sequence). CDR3 length: 13 residues. The V end lost 3 bases, the J end lost 4 bases, and 7 bases lay between the germline ends. The CDR3, as DNA: TGCAGTGCTAGTAACAGTTATAATTCACCCCTCCACTTT. Its protein product is CSASNSYNSPLHF.

CDR3 protein: CASSLTPNTEAFF. The CDR3 DNA is TGTGCCAGCAGTTTAACACCGAACACTGAAGCTTTCTTT. The chain combines TRBV11-2 with TRBJ1-1, with no clear D. The germline V gene encodes CDR1 SGHAT and CDR2 FQNNGV. This CDR3 is 13 amino acids long. The V gene lost 6 bases and the J gene lost 1 base, with 9 bases spanning the gap.

V is TRBV5-1 and J is TRBJ2-1; 7 bases align to TRBD2. The germline V gene has CDR1 SGHRS and CDR2 YFSETQ. V was clipped by 4 bases and J by 9 bases; unmatched bases: 7. The CDR3 is 13 amino acids. CDR3 sequence reads: CASSERLAGEQFF. The CDR3 DNA reads as TGCGCCAGCAGCGAACGACTAGCCGGTGAGCAGTTCTTC. Full variable domain (missing parts from reference TRBV5-1 and TRBJ2-1): KAGVTQTPRYLIKTRGQQVTLSCSPISGHRSVSWYQQTPGQGLQFLFEYFSETQRNKGNFPGRFSGRQFSNSRSEMNVSTLELGDSALYLCASSERLAGEQFFGPGTRLTVL.

The rearrangement uses TRBV28 and TRBJ1-6, with TRBD1 identical over 7 bases. Per germline, CDR1 MDHEN and CDR2 SYDVKM. The CDR3 is 13 residues long. After removal of 2 bases from V and 14 bases from J, the junction contained 6 bases not matched to a gene. The CDR3, as DNA: TGTGCCAGCAGTTTACAGGGGGGAAGCACCCTCCACTTT. It yields the protein CASSLQGGSTLHF. Supplemented by reference TRBV28 and TRBJ1-6, the full variable domain reads DVKVTQSSRYLVKRTGEKVFLECVQDMDHENMFWYRQDPGLGLRLIYFSYDVKMKEKGDIPEGYSVSREKKERFSLILESASTNQTSMYLCASSLQGGSTLHFGNGTRLTVT.

The chain has TRBV28 and TRBJ1-4; a weak D match, TRBD1 (6 bases). The V and J ends lost 6 bases and 6 bases respectively, with 14 bases between them. The CDR3 is made up of 14 amino acids. Germline assignment: CDR1 MDHEN and CDR2 SYDVKM. CDR3 amino acids: CASSYGQNYEKLFF. The CDR3 coding sequence is TGTGCCAGCAGCTACGGACAGAATTATGAAAAACTGTTTTTT.

This chain joins TRBV18 and TRBJ2-3; TRBD2 matches at 9 bases. The CDR3 runs 16 residues. V was clipped by 3 bases and J by 5 bases; unmatched bases: 9. The germline V gene encodes CDR1 KGHSH and CDR2 LQKENI. Here the CDR3 reads CASSPTISGRKDTQYF. CDR3 sequence (DNA): TGTGCCAGCTCACCTACAATTAGCGGGAGAAAAGATACGCAGTATTTT.

This chain uses TRBV2 with TRBJ1-5; TRBD1 is a possible D gene (6 bases). CDR3 length: 15 amino acids. V gave up 4 bases and J gave up 3 bases, with 13 bases separating them. The germline V gene has CDR1 SNHLY and CDR2 FYNNEI. The DNA for the CDR3 is TGTGCCAGCAGTGTGGGTTCAGGGGTCAATCAGCCCCAGCATTTT. This codes for CASSVGSGVNQPQHF.

This chain uses TRBV7-2 with TRBJ1-1; D remains ambiguous. Germline V gene lookup returns CDR1 SGHTA and CDR2 FQGNSA. This CDR3 has 14 amino acids. Trimming cost V 5 bases and J 5 bases, with 15 bases left between them. CDR3 loop: CASSLMTGQTEAFF. The CDR3 DNA is TGTGCCAGCAGCCTCATGACGGGTCAGACTGAAGCTTTCTTT.

The table lists this clone with a few counts. The chain links TRBV19 to TRBJ2-7; 11 bases map to TRBD1. This CDR3 has 15 amino acids. V trimming: 11 bases; J trimming: 3 bases; junction bases outside the gene matches: 12. Per germline, CDR1 LNHDA and CDR2 SQIVND (reference sequence). The CDR3 nucleotides are TGTGCCTCAAAGGGGCCCGGGACAGGGGGCTACGAGCAGTACTTC. Its translation is CASKGPGTGGYEQYF.

The CDR3 protein is CASSRQDSNQPQHF. CDR3 sequence (DNA): TGTGCCAGCAGCCGACAGGATAGCAATCAGCCCCAGCATTTT. The chain joins TRBV2 to TRBJ1-5; weak D call: TRBD1 (6 bases). Germline-derived CDR1 and CDR2 are SNHLY and FYNNEI. The CDR3 contains 14 residues. Trimming took 6 bases from V and 0 from J, leaving 9 bases between them.

The chain has TRBV28 and TRBJ1-1; 7 bases line up with TRBD1. The germline gives CDR1 MDHEN, CDR2 SYDVKM. V lost 6 bases and J lost 5; bases outside the gene matches: 9. CDR3 size: 14 residues. In nucleotides, the CDR3 is TGTGCCAGCAGGTCCCTAGGGACAGCTACTGAAGCTTTCTTT. This translates into CASRSLGTATEAFF.

This chain links TRBV5-1 with TRBJ2-7, with TRBD1 matching 9 bases. The CDR3 has 13 amino acids. After removal of 7 bases from V and 2 bases from J, the junction contained 4 bases not matched to a gene. From germline, CDR1 is SGHRS and CDR2 YFSETQ. The CDR3 region has the DNA TGCGCCAGCGCACAGGGGGCTACCTACGAGCAGTACTTC. This encodes CASAQGATYEQYF.

This clone showed up just once. The CDR3, as DNA: TGTGCCAGCAGTGAAACAGGCTATCAGCCCCAGCATTTT. It codes for CASSETGYQPQHF. This chain connects TRBV6-4 to TRBJ1-5, with D possibly TRBD1 on 5 matching bases. The germline CDR1 and CDR2 sequences are MRHNA and SNTAGT. The V end lost 3 bases, the J end lost 5 bases, and 8 bases lay between the germline ends. This CDR3 spans 13 amino acids.

This sequence joins TRBV19 and TRBJ2-7, with D maybe TRBD1 (6 bases). The CDR3 has 12 amino acids. V was clipped by 9 bases and J by 3 bases, with 12 bases between them. Germline V CDR1 and CDR2: LNHDA, SQIVND (reference sequence). CDR3 in amino acids: CASRGLDYEQYF. The DNA of the CDR3 is TGTGCCAGCAGGGGATTGGACTACGAGCAGTACTTC.